The next 10 T cell receptor beta chains were all read from a single sample in a study of cytomegalovirus exposure and HLA in healthy donors. This PCR relied on a set of 60 Vbeta primers and 13 Jbeta primers. Data came from immunoSEQ multiplex PCR; TCRdb stores just in-frame clones and leaves some out. The sample consists of approximately 150,000 clones, over 70% of them appearing once. The sample taken for sequencing was PBMCs. These TCRs come from a man between 25 and 39 years old in good health and CMV-seronegative.

With respect to this clone: Because it lacks the conserved phenylalanine or tryptophan at the end, this CDR3 is likely a read error. V is TRBV5-1 and J is TRBJ1-5; possibly TRBD1 for D (6 bases). Trimming left V 2 bases short and J 1 base short, with 10 bases between. Germline CDR1 and CDR2: SGHRS and YFSETQ. This CDR3 has 15 amino acids. CDR3 nucleotide sequence: TGCGCCAGCAGCTTAGTGGGGACAAGCAATCAGCCCCAGCATTCT. As protein: CASSLVGTSNQPQHS.

The V and J genes are TRBV15 and TRBJ1-2; 9 bases match TRBD1. The CDR3 totals 15 residues. J lost 4 bases, V lost 2 bases, and 5 bases had no gene match. Germline-derived CDR1 and CDR2 are LNHNV and YYDKDF (reference sequence). CDR3: CATSRRDREIYGYTF. CDR3 sequence (DNA): TGTGCCACCAGCAGAAGGGACAGGGAAATCTATGGCTACACCTTC.

The chain links TRBV5-1 to TRBJ2-3; 12 nucleotides match TRBD2. The V gene's germline CDR1 is SGHRS and CDR2 YFSETQ. This CDR3 has 19 amino acids. The V and J ends lost 0 bases and 3 bases, in that order; junction bases with no gene match: 11. The CDR3 is CASSLGGPWTSGTTDTQYF. CDR3 nucleotides: TGCGCCAGCAGCTTGGGGGGCCCCTGGACTAGCGGGACTACAGATACGCAGTATTTT.

The chain employs TRBV28 and TRBJ1-4, with a possible D match to TRBD1 (5 bases). The CDR3 is made up of 16 amino acids. V lost 4 bases and J lost 1, with 13 bases in between. Germline assignment: CDR1 MDHEN and CDR2 SYDVKM. This CDR3 is CASSSPGVGTNEKLFF. The DNA for the CDR3 is TGTGCCAGCAGTTCCCCGGGGGTGGGAACTAATGAAAAACTGTTTTTT.

The chain joins TRBV6-6 to TRBJ2-5; unclear D gene. The germline V gene encodes CDR1 MNHNY and CDR2 SVGAGI (reference sequence). The V end lost 2 bases, the J end lost 4 bases, and 8 bases lay between the germline ends. The CDR3 has 13 amino acids. The CDR3 reads CASSYTLRETQYF. The CDR3 nucleotides read TGTGCCAGCAGTTACACGCTACGAGAGACCCAGTACTTC.

V and J are TRBV15 and TRBJ2-7; TRBD1 matches at 8 bases. V gave up 0 bases and J gave up 4 bases; unmatched junction bases: 8. The CDR3 length is 16 residues. CDR1 and CDR2 from the germline V gene are LNHNV and YYDKDF (reference sequence). The CDR3 is CATSREAGGSGYEQYF. DNA for the CDR3: TGTGCCACCAGCAGAGAGGCAGGGGGCTCAGGGTACGAGCAGTACTTC.

The chain employs TRBV9 and TRBJ2-7; possibly TRBD1 for D (6 bases). The CDR3 covers 13 residues. CDR1 is SGDLS, CDR2 YYNGEE, per germline. Trimming removed 2 bases at V and 7 bases at J, with 13 bases between. The chain's CDR3 is CASSVVWGREQYF. CDR3 nucleotides: TGTGCCAGCAGCGTTGTGTGGGGGCGGGAGCAGTACTTC. Together with reference TRBV9 and TRBJ2-7, the CDR3 gives the full variable domain: DSGVTQTPKHLITATGQRVTLRCSPRSGDLSVYWYQQSLDQGLQFLIQYYNGEERAKGNILERFSAQQFPDLHSELNLSSLELGDSALYFCASSVVWGREQYFGPGTRLTVT.

The chain joins TRBV2 to TRBJ1-1; 9 nucleotides line up with TRBD1. V shed 6 bases, J shed 1 base, and the junction held 3 bases outside the gene matches. The V gene's germline CDR1 is SNHLY and CDR2 FYNNEI. This CDR3 has 14 residues. The CDR3 reads CASSDRGSNTEAFF. CDR3 DNA: TGTGCCAGCAGCGACAGGGGGTCGAACACTGAAGCTTTCTTT.

The genes are TRBV9 and TRBJ2-7, with D perhaps TRBD2 (7 bases). The CDR3 is 13 amino acids. The V and J ends lost 3 bases and 3 bases respectively, with 10 bases between them. CDR1 and CDR2 from the germline V gene are SGDLS and YYNGEE. The CDR3 loop is CASSGGGGYEQYF. CDR3 bases: TGTGCCAGCAGCGGGGGGGGCGGCTACGAGCAGTACTTC.

This chain joins TRBV11-3 and TRBJ2-7; D not certain. This CDR3 comprises 14 residues. Trimming stripped 1 base from V and 0 bases from J, with 7 bases between. Germline assignment: CDR1 SGHNT and CDR2 YENEEA. The CDR3 bases are TGTGCCAGCAGCTTAGCGGCAGGCTCCTACGAGCAGTACTTC. This codes for CASSLAAGSYEQYF.